These 29 T cell receptor beta chains originate from one sample sequenced in a study of cytomegalovirus exposure and HLA in healthy donors. The study ran its PCR with 60 Vbeta and 13 Jbeta primers. Generated by immunoSEQ multiplex PCR, the TCRdb table keeps only in-frame clones and is missing some. The sample holds 150,000 or so clones, approximately 82% seen once. Specimen: PBMCs. These receptors all stem from a man aged 50 or older in good health and CMV-seropositive.

This clone was seen just once. This chain joins TRBV18 and TRBJ1-5, with no clear D. Trimming removed 3 bases from V and 6 bases from J, with 12 bases in between. This CDR3 has 14 amino acids. Germline-derived CDR1 and CDR2 are KGHSH and LQKENI. Here the CDR3 reads CASSPPAAGQPQHF. Here the CDR3 DNA reads TGTGCCAGCTCACCCCCGGCAGCAGGTCAGCCCCAGCATTTT.

The chain employs TRBV2 and TRBJ1-6; weak D call: TRBD1 (5 bases). Per germline, CDR1 SNHLY and CDR2 FYNNEI. V shed 6 bases and J shed 4 bases, with 16 bases lying between them. The CDR3 spans 16 residues. The CDR3 bases are TGTGCCAGCAGCCCCAGAGCCTCAGGGTATAATTCACCCCTCCACTTT. Its translation is CASSPRASGYNSPLHF.

V gene TRBV27 combines with J gene TRBJ1-5; no reliable D call. CDR1 and CDR2 from the germline V gene are MNHEY and SMNVEV (reference sequence). The length of the CDR3 is 13 residues. V dropped 4 bases and J dropped 4 bases, with 8 bases sitting between them. CDR3 in DNA: TGTGCCAGCAGTTATGGCCCGAATCAGCCCCAGCATTTT. Translation: CASSYGPNQPQHF.

This chain joins TRBV7-6 and TRBJ1-6; 10 positions match TRBD1. The V gene end was trimmed by 5 bases and the J gene end by 10 bases; junction bases not matched to a gene: 5. CDR3 size: 14 residues. CDR1 and CDR2 from the germline V gene are SGHVS and FNYEAQ. The CDR3 DNA reads as TGTGCCAGCAGCACGACAGGGGGCGGGTCACCCCTCCACTTT. Translation: CASSTTGGGSPLHF.

The gene calls are TRBV5-1 and TRBJ2-3; 8 bases fit TRBD2. The CDR3 extends over 17 amino acids. With V trimmed by 0 bases and J by 3 bases, 9 bases remained unmatched. From germline, CDR1 is SGHRS and CDR2 YFSETQ. The CDR3 region is CASSLGGLAGSTDTQYF. CDR3 nucleotides: TGCGCCAGCAGCTTGGGTGGATTAGCGGGAAGTACAGATACGCAGTATTTT.

A single count supports this clone. Here the CDR3 DNA reads TGTGCCAGCAGCTTATACCAGGGTCAGCCCCAGCATTTT. Its translation is CASSLYQGQPQHF. The gene calls are TRBV7-2 and TRBJ1-5, with D maybe TRBD1 (5 bases). Trimming cost V 2 bases and J 6 bases, with 8 bases left between them. Germline V CDR1 and CDR2: SGHTA, FQGNSA. The CDR3 is 13 residues long.

This sequence joins TRBV27 and TRBJ2-1, with a weak D call TRBD1 (6 bases). Germline loops: CDR1 MNHEY, CDR2 SMNVEV (reference sequence). V lost 1 base to trimming and J lost 0 bases, with 10 bases between them. The CDR3 runs to 16 residues. The CDR3 sequence: CASSLLGQSSYNEQFF. CDR3 sequence (DNA): TGTGCCAGCAGTTTATTAGGACAGAGCTCCTACAATGAGCAGTTCTTC.

CDR3 DNA sequence: TGTGCCAGCAGTCTGGCCCAAAGCAATCAGCCCCAGCATTTT. Translating gives CASSLAQSNQPQHF. V usage is TRBV6-6 and J usage is TRBJ1-5; D gene uncertain. This CDR3 has 14 amino acids. The V gene's germline CDR1 is MNHNY and CDR2 SVGAGI (reference sequence). Deletions cut 5 bases from V and 1 base from J, with 9 bases between.

V gene TRBV5-6 combines with J gene TRBJ2-3; 14 nucleotides match TRBD2. The CDR3 is 17 amino acids. V shed 3 bases and J 0 bases; nucleotides not matched to a gene: 3. Germline V gene lookup returns CDR1 SGHDT and CDR2 YYEEEE. CDR3 DNA: TGTGCCAGCAGCTGGACTAGCGGGGGGTCTAGCACAGATACGCAGTATTTT. Its translation is CASSWTSGGSSTDTQYF.

The rearrangement uses TRBV9 and TRBJ1-2; D gene uncertain. Germline V CDR1 and CDR2: SGDLS, YYNGEE. This CDR3 has 13 amino acids. V lost 0 bases and J 3 bases, leaving 6 bases between the germline ends. The CDR3 loop is CASSVDEYYGYTF. CDR3 DNA: TGTGCCAGCAGCGTAGACGAGTACTATGGCTACACCTTC. Using reference TRBV9 and TRBJ1-2 for the parts outside the CDR3, the full variable domain is DSGVTQTPKHLITATGQRVTLRCSPRSGDLSVYWYQQSLDQGLQFLIQYYNGEERAKGNILERFSAQQFPDLHSELNLSSLELGDSALYFCASSVDEYYGYTFGSGTRLTVV.

Only one count was recorded for this clone. The chain uses TRBV18 and TRBJ2-7, with TRBD1 identical over 7 bases. The CDR3 loop spans 17 amino acids. The V and J ends lost 1 base and 2 bases, in that order; junction bases with no gene match: 11. The germline gives CDR1 KGHSH, CDR2 LQKENI. CDR3 in amino acids: CASSPRQGPIAAYEQYF. Here the CDR3 DNA reads TGTGCCAGCTCACCACGACAGGGCCCAATTGCCGCCTACGAGCAGTACTTC.

The chain links TRBV18 to TRBJ2-6; a possible D gene is TRBD2 (6 bases). The CDR3 has 18 residues. Germline loops: CDR1 KGHSH, CDR2 LQKENI. Trimming left V 1 base short and J 0 bases short, with 13 bases between. This CDR3 is CASSPRGALSSGANVLTF. Here the CDR3 DNA reads TGTGCCAGCTCACCACGCGGGGCCCTTAGCTCTGGGGCCAACGTCCTGACTTTC.

This chain uses TRBV19 with TRBJ1-4, with a weak D call TRBD1 (5 bases). The CDR3 loop spans 15 amino acids. Germline V lookup: CDR1 LNHDA, CDR2 SQIVND (reference sequence). V gave up 8 bases and J gave up 4 bases, with 17 bases separating them. The CDR3 protein is CASHSRDFHNEKLFF. The DNA of the CDR3 is TGTGCCAGTCATTCACGGGACTTTCATAATGAAAAACTGTTTTTT.

This chain joins TRBV9 and TRBJ1-2; D ambiguous. This CDR3 has 14 amino acids. CDR1 SGDLS and CDR2 YYNGEE come from the germline V gene. Trimming shortened V by 3 bases and J by 2 bases, and 11 bases separated the two germline ends. The CDR3 bases are TGTGCCAGCAGCGCCGCAAGAGCGAACTATGGCTACACCTTC. It is translated as CASSAARANYGYTF.

This chain joins TRBV19 and TRBJ1-2; possible D gene TRBD1, 6 bases. The CDR3 spans 13 residues. Trimming stripped 3 bases from V and 8 bases from J, with 13 bases between. Germline V gene sequence: CDR1 LNHDA, CDR2 SQIVND (reference sequence). In DNA form, the CDR3 reads TGTGCCAGTAGTATCGACGGGACAAGCGGCTACACCTTC. This encodes CASSIDGTSGYTF.

The chain uses TRBV2 and TRBJ1-1; 10 bases are shared with TRBD1. CDR3 length equals 13 residues. Germline loops: CDR1 SNHLY, CDR2 FYNNEI. The V segment lost 9 bases and the J segment 11 bases; nucleotides outside the gene matches: 12. CDR3 residues: CARSRDRGSWAFF. The CDR3, as DNA: TGTGCCAGAAGCCGGGACAGGGGATCGTGGGCTTTCTTT.

The chain recombines TRBV11-2 with TRBJ2-1; unclear D gene. Germline CDR1 SGHAT, CDR2 FQNNGV. The CDR3 extends over 15 amino acids. Trimming pared 4 bases from V and 3 bases from J, leaving 13 bases between. The CDR3 DNA sequence: TGTGCCAGCAGCTCGCGGAGCATCAACTACAATGAGCAGTTCTTC. Translating gives CASSSRSINYNEQFF.

J is TRBJ2-2 and V is TRBV5-4; 8 nucleotides agree with TRBD2. The trim removed 2 bases at V and 4 bases at J, leaving 7 bases unmatched. Germline V CDR1 and CDR2: SGHNT, YYREEE (reference sequence). This CDR3 region has 16 residues. CDR3 sequence reads: CASSFPGRAFTGELFF. CDR3 bases: TGTGCCAGCAGCTTCCCCGGGAGGGCTTTCACCGGGGAGCTGTTTTTT. Combining the CDR3 with reference TRBV5-4 and TRBJ2-2 gives the whole variable domain ETGVTQSPTHLIKTRGQQVTLRCSSQSGHNTVSWYQQALGQGPQFIFQYYREEENGRGNFPPRFSGLQFPNYSSELNVNALELDDSALYLCASSFPGRAFTGELFFGEGSRLTVL.

The table lists this clone with a few counts. This chain uses TRBV4-1 with TRBJ2-2; D gene uncertain. Germline CDR1 MGHRA, CDR2 YSYEKL. Trimming shortened V by 1 base and J by 4 bases, and 7 bases separated the two germline ends. The CDR3 has 14 amino acids. The CDR3: CASSQVPSTGELFF. Here the CDR3 DNA reads TGCGCCAGCAGCCAAGTCCCGTCCACCGGGGAGCTGTTTTTT.

The chain has TRBV2 and TRBJ2-5, with 10 bases lining up with TRBD1. V gave up 6 bases and J gave up 4 bases; unmatched junction bases: 8. The CDR3 loop spans 15 amino acids. Germline CDR1 SNHLY, CDR2 FYNNEI. CDR3 protein: CASRRRDRGLETQYF. In DNA, the CDR3 is TGTGCCAGCAGACGCAGGGACAGGGGTTTAGAGACCCAGTACTTC.

This chain links TRBV19 with TRBJ2-5; weak D call: TRBD2 (6 bases). The tail of the sequence fits TRBJ2-7 better, so the J call may be wrong. Looked up from germline, CDR1 is LNHDA and CDR2 is SQIVND (reference sequence). This CDR3 has 15 residues. As DNA, the CDR3 is TGTGCCAGTAGTATACGTCCGGGACTCCCCTACGAGCAGTACTTC. This sequence encodes CASSIRPGLPYEQYF.

The chain joins TRBV7-9 to TRBJ2-3; TRBD1 matches 10 bases. Germline assignment: CDR1 SEHNR and CDR2 FQNEAQ (reference sequence). The CDR3 sequence is 19 residues long. Trimming cost V 1 base and J 0 bases; bases outside gene matches: 10. The CDR3 DNA reads as TGTGCCAGCAGCTTAGTAGCCCGGTCGGGACAGGGGAGCACAGATACGCAGTATTTT. Its translation is CASSLVARSGQGSTDTQYF.

This clone appeared a single time. The chain employs TRBV10-2 and TRBJ2-4; 11 bases fit TRBD2. The germline CDR1 and CDR2 sequences are WSHSY and SAAADI. The CDR3 runs to 12 residues. The junction had 6 bases not matched to a gene; V was cut back by 6 bases and J by 14 bases. The CDR3 DNA follows: TGCGCCAGCAGAGTAGCGGGGGGGCCGAAGTACTTC. Amino acids: CASRVAGGPKYF.

The chain has TRBV11-2 and TRBJ2-7, with 8 nucleotides matching TRBD2. The junction had 5 bases not matched to a gene; V was cut back by 1 base and J by 6 bases. The CDR3 runs 14 residues. Germline V CDR1 and CDR2: SGHAT, FQNNGV. The CDR3 nucleotides are TGTGCCAGCAGCTTAGGTGGCGGGGGGTTCGAGCAGTACGTC. As protein: CASSLGGGGFEQYV.

This clone came up once. The chain recombines TRBV12-5 with TRBJ2-2; no clear D gene. The CDR3 contains 11 residues. Germline V gives CDR1 LGHNT, CDR2 FRNRAP. The V and J ends lost 8 bases and 5 bases respectively, with 6 bases between them. As DNA, the CDR3 is TGTGCTAGTAAGAGGACCGGGGAGCTGTTTTTT. Translation: CASKRTGELFF.

This clone was seen a single time. The J gene is TRBJ1-5, the V gene TRBV19, with 7 bases that match TRBD1. The CDR3 extends over 14 amino acids. The germline CDR1 and CDR2 sequences are LNHDA and SQIVND (reference sequence). V shed 4 bases, J shed 5 bases, and the junction held 5 bases outside the gene matches. CDR3 nucleotide sequence: TGTGCCAGTAGTAGGGGGGACAGCGATCAGCCCCAGCATTTT. It encodes CASSRGDSDQPQHF.

The chain employs TRBV6-1 and TRBJ2-7, with 7 positions matching TRBD1. Per the germline V gene, CDR1 is MNHNS and CDR2 is SASEGT. V gave up 10 bases and J gave up 3 bases; unmatched junction bases: 9. The CDR3 is 13 residues long. CDR3 sequence (DNA): TGTGCCACGGGTCGACAGGGATACTACGAGCAGTACGTC. Protein: CATGRQGYYEQYV.

The chain joins TRBV18 to TRBJ2-2, with D tentatively TRBD1 (6 bases). The CDR3 is made up of 14 amino acids. V was clipped by 6 bases and J by 2 bases, with 10 bases between them. The germline V gene encodes CDR1 KGHSH and CDR2 LQKENI. Here the CDR3 DNA reads TGTGCCAGCTCTACAGGGACCAACACCGGGGAGCTGTTTTTT. Translated, it gives CASSTGTNTGELFF.

The V gene is TRBV5-8, the J gene TRBJ1-1, with D tentatively TRBD1 (5 bases). The CDR3 has 16 amino acids. Germline V gives CDR1 SGHTS, CDR2 YDEGEE. Trimming removed 5 bases from V and 0 bases from J, with 17 bases in between. Written as DNA, the CDR3 is TGTGCCAGCAGACATGGAGAGAGGACAATGAACACTGAAGCTTTCTTT. Its translation is CASRHGERTMNTEAFF.